This is a list of T cell receptor beta chains from one sample in a study of cytomegalovirus exposure and HLA in healthy donors. Produced via immunoSEQ multiplex PCR; TCRdb's table is partial and in-frame only. The sample yields 85,000 to 90,000 clones, more than 65% seen once. Sequenced sample: PBMCs. The receptors were gathered from a man aged 25-45 years in good health and CMV-seronegative. CDR3s include the opening cysteine and the closing phenylalanine or tryptophan. Each record gives: V gene, D gene, clone size, CDR3 length, J gene, CDR3 protein, CDR3 DNA. A D gene is named only where the DNA matches it firmly. Only part of the rows carry a size: once, few, many, or a class if the clone is expanded.

>TRBV15|TRBD1|few|14|TRBJ1-5
CATSRDRVGQPQHF
TGTGCCACCAGCAGGGACAGGGTAGGTCAGCCCCAGCATTTT
>TRBV9|TRBD1|-|16|TRBJ1-3
CASSGKGDRAGNTIYF
TGTGCCAGCAGCGGTAAAGGGGACAGGGCTGGAAACACCATATATTTT
>TRBV5-1|TRBD1|-|19|TRBJ2-6
CASSGVVGQGATGANVLTF
TGCGCCAGCAGCGGGGTGGTGGGACAGGGGGCGACCGGGGCCAACGTCCTGACTTTC
>TRBV6-6|TRBD1|-|16|TRBJ1-2
CASSLGTGRTSYGYTF
TGTGCCAGCAGTCTAGGGACAGGGAGAACCAGCTATGGCTACACCTTC
>TRBV7-8|TRBD1|-|18|TRBJ1-5
CASSPGTGPGWGNQPQHF
TGTGCCAGCAGCCCCGGGACAGGACCTGGGTGGGGCAATCAGCCCCAGCATTTT
>TRBV28|-|few|13|TRBJ2-7
CASSFGGPGEQYF
TGTGCCAGCAGTTTTGGGGGCCCAGGGGAGCAGTACTTC
>TRBV9|-|-|13|TRBJ2-3
CASSVIARDTQYF
TGTGCCAGCAGCGTAATAGCAAGAGATACGCAGTATTTT
>TRBV7-2|TRBD2|-|15|TRBJ2-1
CASSLVAGGYNEQFF
TGTGCCAGCAGCTTAGTAGCGGGGGGCTACAATGAGCAGTTCTTC
>TRBV27|-|-|14|TRBJ1-2
CASSSNGIEYGYTF
TGTGCCAGCAGTTCAAACGGGATAGAGTATGGCTACACCTTC
>TRBV5-6|TRBD1|-|14|TRBJ2-7
CASIATGGSHEQYF
TGTGCCAGCATCGCGACAGGGGGAAGCCACGAGCAGTACTTC
>TRBV19|TRBD1|-|13|TRBJ2-2
CASSVTGVGELFF
TGTGCCAGTAGTGTCACAGGGGTCGGGGAGCTGTTTTTT
>TRBV4-1|-|-|11|TRBJ1-2
CASSLDTRTLF
TGCGCCAGCAGCCTTGACACCAGAACCCTCTTC
>TRBV28|-|few|13|TRBJ2-1
CASRGGVGGEQFF
TGTGCCAGCAGAGGGGGGGTAGGTGGTGAGCAGTTCTTC
>TRBV29-1|TRBD1|-|13|TRBJ1-2
CSVEGQGPDGYTF
TGCAGCGTTGAGGGACAGGGGCCCGATGGCTACACCTTC
>TRBV5-1|-|-|17|TRBJ1-1
CASSLNVGPKSAAEAFF
TGCGCCAGCAGCTTGAACGTTGGCCCAAAGAGCGCCGCTGAAGCTTTCTTT